The clone carrying this TCR beta chain has just a few counts. The germline V gene has CDR1 DFQATT and CDR2 SNEGSKA (reference sequence). There are 15 residues in the CDR3. Trimming took off 3 bases at V and 0 bases at J, with 15 bases between the two ends. Per the study methods: Reference gene primer amplification gave estimated nucleated cell counts. Data came from immunoSEQ multiplex PCR; TCRdb stores just in-frame clones and leaves some out. For V, J and clone size, that table is used; D and trimming come from the DNA. The sample has 60,000 or so clones; over 60% are singletons. The data belong to a study of blood T cell repertoires in COVID-19. Study-wide background: COVID-19 samples from acute and convalescent phases originated in the United States, Italy and Spain. The analysed material was cDNA or gDNA that came from T cells, B-cell-depleted T cells, or PBMCs.

It was during active infection that Seattle patients were enrolled and then longitudinally followed. This TCR was recovered from a man aged 25-45 years with COVID-19, enrolled during active disease. V usage is TRBV20-1 and J usage is TRBJ2-7; the D gene is possibly TRBD2 (7 bases). Material for sequencing was peripheral blood. CDR3 in amino acids: CSASATGGGSYEQYF. The CDR3, as DNA: TGCAGTGCTAGTGCTACGGGGGGCGGCTCCTACGAGCAGTACTTC.